A single T cell receptor (beta chain) is shown here with its context. As yet, its antigen is unknown. This entry is derived from a study of blood T cells in healthy people across ages. Looking at the study overall: Per every two T cells, about one barcoded beta molecule was captured by template switching. General study findings and limits: Age brought a roughly linear fall in TCR beta diversity measured per million T cells. PBMCs were not sorted, which prevented a conclusive comparison of naive versus antigen-experienced cells.

Trimming removed 5 bases from V and 6 bases from J; junction bases left unmatched: 12. There are 16 residues in the CDR3. CDR1 is SGHTA, CDR2 FQGNSA, per germline. A second about 6 to 12 cycle PCR used barcoded and J-beta primers. A template-switch adaptor containing 12 random nucleotides labeled each cDNA molecule. Using its own MiXCR run on the 5' RACE reads, TCRdb lists one record per CDR3 protein. The table includes about 730,000 distinct CDR3 sequences, about 40% detected once. The gene calls are TRBV7-2 and TRBJ1-2; 10 bases fit TRBD1. The sequence came from a woman in her sixties or seventies in good health. Sequenced material: blood. CDR3 sequence (DNA): TGTGCCAGCAGCCGTATCGGGACAGGGGAAGGGCATGGCTACACCTTC. It translates to CASSRIGTGEGHGYTF. The complete variable domain, with remaining parts taken from reference TRBV7-2 and TRBJ1-2, reads GAGVSQSPSNKVTEKGKDVELRCDPISGHTALYWYRQSLGQGLEFLIYFQGNSAPDKSGLPSDRFSAERTGGSVSTLTIQRTQQEDSAVYLCASSRIGTGEGHGYTFGSGTRLTVV.